One and the same sample provided the 7 T cell receptor beta chains below, sequenced in a study of radiation and T cells in renal cell carcinoma. Time point in this sample: baseline pretreatment blood. Treatment defined: 15 Gy SBRT to primary tumor, nephrectomy 4 weeks later. TCRdb keeps only in-frame clones here, not all; method: immunoSEQ multiplex PCR. The table lists more than 75,000 clones, approximately 80% of them singletons. The source material was blood, sampled from a patient whose treatment included radiotherapy and nephrectomy. Every receptor here comes from a man in his sixties with renal cell carcinoma.

The rearrangement joins TRBV19 to TRBJ2-5; unclear D gene. The length of the CDR3 is 15 residues. V was cut by 2 bases and J by 1 base, with 11 bases left in between. Looked up from germline, CDR1 is LNHDA and CDR2 is SQIVND (reference sequence). CDR3 bases: TGTGCCAGTAGTATAAGACAAAACACCCAAGAGACCCAGTACTTC. Translation gives CASSIRQNTQETQYF. The whole variable domain, filled in from reference TRBV19 and TRBJ2-5, reads DGGITQSPKYLFRKEGQNVTLSCEQNLNHDAMYWYRQDPGQGLRLIYYSQIVNDFQKGDIAEGYSVSREKKESFPLTVTSAQKNPTAFYLCASSIRQNTQETQYFGPGTRLLVL.

V and J are TRBV10-1 and TRBJ2-2, with D perhaps TRBD2 (5 bases). Trimming took off 5 bases at V and 2 bases at J, with 9 bases between the two ends. The germline V gene has CDR1 WNHNN and CDR2 SYGVQD (reference sequence). The CDR3 spans 14 residues. The CDR3 loop reads CASSPDFNTGELFF. DNA for the CDR3: TGCGCCAGCAGTCCGGACTTTAACACCGGGGAGCTGTTTTTT.

This clone was seen a few times. The chain couples TRBV4-3 to TRBJ2-1; 9 bases map to TRBD2. Germline values: CDR1 LGHNA, CDR2 YSLEER. The CDR3 sequence is 15 residues long. The junction had 5 bases not matched to a gene; V was cut back by 0 bases and J by 8 bases. Here the CDR3 reads CASSQDWVAGDEQFF. The CDR3, as DNA: TGCGCCAGCAGCCAAGATTGGGTAGCGGGAGATGAGCAGTTCTTC.

The count of this clone is one. This chain's CDR3 is CASSLLRGPLYEQYF. In DNA form, the CDR3 reads TGCGCCAGCAGCTTGTTGAGAGGGCCTCTCTACGAGCAGTACTTC. The chain has TRBV5-1 and TRBJ2-7; perhaps TRBD2 as D (5 bases). Trimming took off 1 base at V and 3 bases at J, with 14 bases between the two ends. The CDR3 sequence is 15 residues long. Looked up from germline, CDR1 is SGHRS and CDR2 is YFSETQ.

The rearrangement joins TRBV7-9 to TRBJ2-7, with D perhaps TRBD1 (5 bases). CDR1 and CDR2 (germline): SEHNR, FQNEAQ (reference sequence). The V and J ends lost 7 bases and 6 bases respectively, with 16 bases between them. There are 13 residues in the CDR3. The CDR3 coding sequence is TGTGCCAGCAAGGACAAAACCTGGGGCGAGCAGTACTTC. Translating gives CASKDKTWGEQYF.

CDR3 in amino acids: CASSPTKGPGELFF. The CDR3 DNA sequence: TGTGCCAGCTCACCGACGAAGGGACCCGGGGAGCTGTTTTTT. V is TRBV18 and J is TRBJ2-2; D might be TRBD1 or TRBD2, each matching 5 bases. This CDR3 has 14 residues. Germline CDR1 is KGHSH and CDR2 is LQKENI. V lost 3 bases and J 6 bases, leaving 11 bases between the germline ends.

The chain combines TRBV28 with TRBJ1-4; 7 nucleotides match TRBD1. V lost 2 bases, J lost 7 bases, and 19 bases stayed unmatched. Germline CDR1 and CDR2: MDHEN and SYDVKM. This CDR3 is built from 19 residues. The CDR3 DNA reads TGTGCCAGCAGTTTAGATTCCCGGGACAGTTTCTTGGCTAGTGAAAAACTGTTTTTT. Its protein product is CASSLDSRDSFLASEKLFF.